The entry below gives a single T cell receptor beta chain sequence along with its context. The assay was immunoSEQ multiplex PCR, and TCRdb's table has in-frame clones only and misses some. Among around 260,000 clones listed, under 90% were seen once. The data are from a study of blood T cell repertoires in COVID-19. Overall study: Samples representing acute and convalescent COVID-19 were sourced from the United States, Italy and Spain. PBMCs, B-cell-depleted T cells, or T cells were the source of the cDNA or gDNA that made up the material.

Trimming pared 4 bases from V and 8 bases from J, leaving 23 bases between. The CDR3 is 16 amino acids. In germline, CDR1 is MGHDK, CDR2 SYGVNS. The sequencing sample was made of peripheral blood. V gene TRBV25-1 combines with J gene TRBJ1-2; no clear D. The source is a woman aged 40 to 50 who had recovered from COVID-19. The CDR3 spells CASSGPWEGSLLGYTF. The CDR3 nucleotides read TGTGCCAGCAGTGGACCGTGGGAGGGTTCCCTCTTAGGCTACACCTTC.